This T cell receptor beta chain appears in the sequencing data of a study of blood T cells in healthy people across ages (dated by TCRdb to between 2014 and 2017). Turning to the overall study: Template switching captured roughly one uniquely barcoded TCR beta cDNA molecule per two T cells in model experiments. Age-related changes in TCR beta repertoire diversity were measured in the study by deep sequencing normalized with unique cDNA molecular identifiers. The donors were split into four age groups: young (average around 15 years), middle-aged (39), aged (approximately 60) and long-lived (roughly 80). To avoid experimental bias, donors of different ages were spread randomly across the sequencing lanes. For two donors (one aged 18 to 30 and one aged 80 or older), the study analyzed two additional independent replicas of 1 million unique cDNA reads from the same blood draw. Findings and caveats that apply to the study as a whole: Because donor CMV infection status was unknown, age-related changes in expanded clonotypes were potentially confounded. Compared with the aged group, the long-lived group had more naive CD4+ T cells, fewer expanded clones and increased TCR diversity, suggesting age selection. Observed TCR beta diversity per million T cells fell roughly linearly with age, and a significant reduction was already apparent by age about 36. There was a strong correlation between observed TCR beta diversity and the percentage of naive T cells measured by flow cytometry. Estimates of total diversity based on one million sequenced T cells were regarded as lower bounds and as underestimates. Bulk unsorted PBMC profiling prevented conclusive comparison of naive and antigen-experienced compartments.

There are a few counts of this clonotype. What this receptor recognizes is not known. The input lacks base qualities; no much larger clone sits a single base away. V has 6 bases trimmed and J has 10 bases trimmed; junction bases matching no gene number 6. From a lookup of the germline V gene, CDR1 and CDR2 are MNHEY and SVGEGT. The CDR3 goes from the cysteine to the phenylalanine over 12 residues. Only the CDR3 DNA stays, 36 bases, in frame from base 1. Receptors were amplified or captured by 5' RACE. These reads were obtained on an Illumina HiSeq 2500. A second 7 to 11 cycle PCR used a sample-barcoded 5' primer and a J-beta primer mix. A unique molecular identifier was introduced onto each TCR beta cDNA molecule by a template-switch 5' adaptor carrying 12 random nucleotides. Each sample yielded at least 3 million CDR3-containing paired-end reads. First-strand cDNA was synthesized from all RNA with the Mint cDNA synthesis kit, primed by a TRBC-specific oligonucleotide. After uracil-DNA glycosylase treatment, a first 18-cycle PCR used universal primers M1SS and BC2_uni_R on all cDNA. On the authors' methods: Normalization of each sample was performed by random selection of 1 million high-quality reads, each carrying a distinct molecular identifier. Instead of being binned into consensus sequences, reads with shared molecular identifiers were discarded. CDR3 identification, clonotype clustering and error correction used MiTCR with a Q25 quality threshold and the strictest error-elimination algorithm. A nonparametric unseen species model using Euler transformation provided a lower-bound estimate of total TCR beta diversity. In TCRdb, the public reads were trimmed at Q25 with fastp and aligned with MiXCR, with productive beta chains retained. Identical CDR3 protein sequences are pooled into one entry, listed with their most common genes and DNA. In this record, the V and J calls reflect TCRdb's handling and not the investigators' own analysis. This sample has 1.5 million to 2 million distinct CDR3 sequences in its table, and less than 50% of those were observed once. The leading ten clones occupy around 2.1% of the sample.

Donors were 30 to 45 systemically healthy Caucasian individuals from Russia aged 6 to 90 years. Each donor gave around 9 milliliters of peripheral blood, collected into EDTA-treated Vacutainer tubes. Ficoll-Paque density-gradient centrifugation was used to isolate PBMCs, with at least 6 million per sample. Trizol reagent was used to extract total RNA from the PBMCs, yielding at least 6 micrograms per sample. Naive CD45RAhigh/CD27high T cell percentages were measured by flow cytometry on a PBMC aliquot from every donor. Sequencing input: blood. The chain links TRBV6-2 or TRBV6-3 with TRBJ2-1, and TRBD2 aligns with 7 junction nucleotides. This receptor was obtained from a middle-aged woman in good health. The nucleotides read TGTGCCAGCAGGAGGACTAGGAACGAGCAGTTCTTC. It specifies CASRRTRNEQFF.